The 8 T cell receptor beta chains presented below share a single source sample, sequenced in a study of blood T cell repertoires in COVID-19. The table came from immunoSEQ multiplex PCR; TCRdb's copy has only in-frame clones and leaves some out. The sample records about 220,000 clones, roughly 84% being singletons. Sequenced sample: peripheral blood. The receptors shown here come from an elderly woman with acute or convalescent COVID-19.

The chain has TRBV11-2 and TRBJ2-7; 8 nucleotides line up with TRBD2. V trimming: 5 bases; J trimming: 1 base; junction bases outside the gene matches: 10. From germline, CDR1 is SGHAT and CDR2 FQNNGV. The CDR3 spans 16 residues. The CDR3 sequence is CASSPYAGGVSYEQYF. The CDR3 region has the DNA TGTGCCAGCAGCCCTTATGCGGGGGGCGTTTCCTACGAGCAGTACTTC. The full variable domain, rest sourced from reference TRBV11-2 and TRBJ2-7, is EAGVAQSPRYKIIEKRQSVAFWCNPISGHATLYWYQQILGQGPKLLIQFQNNGVVDDSQLPKDRFSAERLKGVDSTLKIQPAKLEDSAVYLCASSPYAGGVSYEQYFGPGTRLTVT.

The J gene is TRBJ1-1, the V gene TRBV10-3; no firm D call. Germline V gene lookup returns CDR1 ENHRY and CDR2 SYGVKD. The V end was cut by 10 bases, the J end by 1 base, with 13 bases between. The length of the CDR3 is 13 residues. The CDR3, as DNA: TGTGCCACCGGAGGGCTGCAGAACACTGAAGCTTTCTTT. Protein sequence: CATGGLQNTEAFF.

The V call is TRBV19, the J call TRBJ2-3; D gene uncertain. Germline CDR1 and CDR2: LNHDA and SQIVND (reference sequence). This CDR3 has 16 amino acids. V was trimmed by 6 bases and J by 1 base, leaving 17 bases between them. CDR3 DNA: TGTGCCAGTAGGGTCCGACATAACACACGCACAGATACGCAGTATTTT. Translation gives CASRVRHNTRTDTQYF. Using reference TRBV19 and TRBJ2-3 for the parts outside the CDR3, the full variable domain is DGGITQSPKYLFRKEGQNVTLSCEQNLNHDAMYWYRQDPGQGLRLIYYSQIVNDFQKGDIAEGYSVSREKKESFPLTVTSAQKNPTAFYLCASRVRHNTRTDTQYFGPGTRLTVL.

The V gene is TRBV28, the J gene TRBJ1-1; no clear D. CDR1 MDHEN and CDR2 SYDVKM come from the germline V gene. The CDR3 length is 12 residues. V lost 1 base, J lost 10 bases, and 10 bases lay in between. The CDR3 region has the DNA TGTGCCAGCAGTTTATTGCTGGAGAGAGCTTTCTTT. This sequence encodes CASSLLLERAFF.

This chain connects TRBV30 to TRBJ1-3; D is possibly TRBD1 (6 bases). The CDR3 totals 15 residues. Trimming pared 5 bases from V and 0 bases from J, leaving 14 bases between. Germline V gives CDR1 GTSNPN, CDR2 SVGIG (reference sequence). The CDR3 bases are TGTGCCTGGGGAGGGACACATCTCTCTGGAAACACCATATATTTT. It specifies CAWGGTHLSGNTIYF. Combining the CDR3 with reference TRBV30 and TRBJ1-3 gives the whole variable domain SQTIHQWPATLVQPVGSPLSLECTVEGTSNPNLYWYRQAAGRGLQLLFYSVGIGQISSEVPQNLSASRPQDRQFILSSKKLLLSDSGFYLCAWGGTHLSGNTIYFGEGSWLTVV.

The gene calls are TRBV6-5 and TRBJ1-1; 9 bases agree with TRBD1. Germline trimming cut 6 bases from V and 7 bases from J; bases unmatched to any gene: 12. Germline CDR1 is MNHEY and CDR2 is SVGAGI. The CDR3 extends over 15 amino acids. DNA of the CDR3: TGTGCCAGCAGGTCCGCACAACAGGGGGCAAATGAAGCTTTCTTT. Amino acid sequence: CASRSAQQGANEAFF.

The chain joins TRBV10-2 to TRBJ2-3; unclear D gene. The CDR3 is 14 amino acids. The germline V and J ends were trimmed by 2 bases and 0 bases, with 6 bases remaining between them. Germline loops: CDR1 WSHSY, CDR2 SAAADI. CDR3 protein: CASSEARSTDTQYF. CDR3 bases: TGCGCCAGCAGTGAGGCCAGAAGCACAGATACGCAGTATTTT.

J is TRBJ1-1 and V is TRBV6-2 or TRBV6-3, with a weak D call TRBD1 (5 bases). With 2 bases removed from V and 0 bases from J, the gap between germline ends came to 13 bases. Germline CDR1 MNHEY, CDR2 SVGEGT. The CDR3 runs 16 residues. CDR3 in DNA: TGTGCCAGCAGTTACGCTCGAGCCAGGGTGAACACTGAAGCTTTCTTT. Translation: CASSYARARVNTEAFF.